This T cell receptor beta chain originates from a study of blood T cell repertoires in COVID-19. Study as a whole: COVID-19 samples, acute and convalescent, were from the United States, Italy and Spain. PBMCs, B-cell-depleted T cells, or T cells provided the cDNA or gDNA that made up the material.

The V gene lost 8 bases and the J gene lost 4 bases, with 17 bases spanning the gap. Germline V gene data show CDR1 as MNHEY and CDR2 as SVGAGI. The CDR3 has 15 amino acids. In the authors' workflow: Researchers report that nucleated cell counts were estimated from reference gene primer amplification. Generated by immunoSEQ multiplex PCR, the TCRdb table keeps only in-frame clones and is missing some. V, J and clone size are taken as reported in that table, and D and trimming were inferred from the DNA itself. The sample carries approximately 100,000 clones, approximately 93% recorded once. The rearrangement links TRBV6-5 to TRBJ2-2; D is ambiguous. The sequence came from a man between 60 and 75 years old with acute or convalescent COVID-19. Specimen: peripheral blood. The CDR3 is CASAKERTGTGELFF. The DNA for the CDR3 is TGTGCCAGCGCCAAGGAGCGTACGGGCACCGGGGAGCTGTTTTTT.